Given below is one T cell receptor (beta chain) in context. Its cognate antigen is unknown. Germline CDR1 is LNHDA and CDR2 is SQIVND (reference sequence). J was trimmed by 3 bases and V by 4 bases; bases with no gene match: 3. The CDR3 covers 16 residues. Each TRB amplification used roughly 220-550 ng of genomic DNA from blood. This sample stems from a study of T and B cells in COVID-19 patients. At the level of the study: Blood was sampled from COVID-19 patients who were either actively infected or recovered.

General study findings and limits: Symptomatic-phase blood samples from mildly ill patients and early samples from severe cases were scarce. Sorted SARS-CoV-2-responsive or tetramer+ T cells and CD4+, regulatory and CD8+ subsets were not yet sequenced.

Multiplex PCR with BIOMED2 TRB-A/B primer pools amplified TRB rearrangements. TCRdb itself ran the multiplex PCR reads through MiXCR, one entry per CDR3 protein. Of some 4,100 distinct CDR3 sequences in the sample, 22% were seen once. The source is a human donor with active COVID-19. Sequencing input: blood. The chain carries TRBV19 and TRBJ2-3; 14 bases are a match to TRBD2. CDR3 loop: CASSRRLAGGTDTQYF. As DNA, the CDR3 is TGTGCCAGTAGTAGACGACTAGCGGGAGGGACAGATACGCAGTATTTT. The entire variable domain, with the rest obtained from reference TRBV19 and TRBJ2-3, is as follows: DGGITQSPKYLFRKEGQNVTLSCEQNLNHDAMYWYRQDPGQGLRLIYYSQIVNDFQKGDIAEGYSVSREKKESFPLTVTSAQKNPTAFYLCASSRRLAGGTDTQYFGPGTRLTVL.